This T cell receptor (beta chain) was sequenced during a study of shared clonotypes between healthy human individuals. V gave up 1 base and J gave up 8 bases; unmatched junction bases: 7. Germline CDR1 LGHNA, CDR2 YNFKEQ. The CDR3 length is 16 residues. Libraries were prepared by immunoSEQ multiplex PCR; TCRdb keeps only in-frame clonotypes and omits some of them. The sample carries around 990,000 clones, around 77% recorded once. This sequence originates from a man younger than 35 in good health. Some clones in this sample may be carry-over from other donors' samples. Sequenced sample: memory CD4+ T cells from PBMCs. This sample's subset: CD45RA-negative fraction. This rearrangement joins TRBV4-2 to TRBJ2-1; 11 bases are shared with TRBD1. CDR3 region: CASSQGADRGLYEQFF. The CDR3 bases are TGTGCCAGCAGCCAAGGGGCGGACAGGGGGCTCTATGAGCAGTTCTTC.